The present entry profiles one T cell receptor beta chain with its context. The data are from a study of blood T cell repertoires in COVID-19. Germline assignment: CDR1 SGHNT and CDR2 YENEEA. Between the trimmed V and J ends, which lost 1 base and 5 bases, there was a span of 6 bases. The CDR3 totals 13 residues. Per the study methods: Reference gene primer amplification in the assay estimated nucleated cell counts. The repertoire was sequenced with immunoSEQ multiplex PCR; TCRdb's copy has only in-frame clones and lacks some. V, J and clone size are taken as reported in that table, and D and trimming were inferred from the DNA itself. The sample holds 65,000 to 90,000 clones; over 80% are singletons and the top ten take roughly 32%.

Sequencing input: peripheral blood. The rearrangement uses TRBV11-3 and TRBJ2-1; D ambiguous. The receptor was isolated from an elderly woman with acute or convalescent COVID-19. CDR3 DNA sequence: TGTGCCAGCAGCTTAGGAACAGACAATGAGCAGTTCTTC. Translation: CASSLGTDNEQFF.